The clone carrying this T cell receptor (beta chain) was seen only once. This entry belongs to a study of blood T cell repertoires in COVID-19. Study summary: Sites in the United States, Italy and Spain provided acute and convalescent COVID-19 samples. PBMCs, B-cell-depleted T cells, or T cells provided the cDNA or gDNA that made up the material.

Trimming left V 3 bases short and J 5 bases short, with 13 bases between. CDR3 length: 14 amino acids. Germline assignment: CDR1 SGHTA and CDR2 FQGNSA. Seattle cases were enrolled at active infection and followed longitudinally. In the study's own analysis: Scientists estimated how many nucleated cells there were by amplifying reference gene primers. Sequencing used immunoSEQ multiplex PCR; TCRdb keeps in-frame clones, though not all of them. The DNA gave D and trimming, while V, J and clone size come from that table. The sample includes 450,000 or so clones, 75% to 90% seen only once; the top ten take roughly 1.6%.

This TCR derives from a woman between 40 and 55 years old with COVID-19, enrolled during active disease. This chain links TRBV7-2 with TRBJ2-5; no clear D gene. The sample comprised peripheral blood. The CDR3 protein is CASSFLASQETQYF. The CDR3 nucleotides read TGTGCCAGCAGCTTCCTGGCATCTCAGGAGACCCAGTACTTC. Looking up the rest from reference TRBV7-2 and TRBJ2-5 gives the full variable domain: GAGVSQSPSNKVTEKGKDVELRCDPISGHTALYWYRQSLGQGLEFLIYFQGNSAPDKSGLPSDRFSAERTGGSVSTLTIQRTQQEDSAVYLCASSFLASQETQYFGPGTRLLVL.